The entry below describes one T cell receptor beta chain. This clone's antigen is unknown. Qualities for individual bases were not recorded, and no much larger clone is one base off. The immunoSEQ multiplex PCR assay was used to amplify the TCRB and TCRAD loci from a standardized amount of quality-controlled genomic DNA. Amplicons spanned the V(D)J region at a length sufficient to cover the CDR3 and identify V and J genes. The amplicons were sequenced on an Illumina platform via the commercial immunoSEQ service. As for the original processing: Corrections for primer bias and sequencing errors followed previously described methods, while TCRAD and TCRB definitions were based on the IMGT database. Repertoires were analysed with immunoSEQ Analyzer 3.0 and VDJTools, covering basic statistics, V/J segment usage, diversity estimates, rarefaction and pairwise overlap. Diversity was estimated using the Chao1, ChaoE, Efron-Thisted, Shannon and inverse Simpson indices, and was also estimated on datasets down-sampled to the size of the smallest sample. For repertoire overlap, CDR3 nucleotide sequence, V gene and J gene had to match strictly, and clustering was done by Jaccard-based multidimensional scaling. As stored in TCRdb, this immuneACCESS dataset retains in-frame rearrangements with V and J assigned. A fraction of the clones does not appear; measured against another copy, unresolved V genes explain less than half of the discrepancy, and the remainder lacks a known reason. V, J and clone size derive from that table, while D and trimming were established from the DNA sequence. Recorded for this sample are some 130,000 clones; around 94% of them occurred a single time. The top ten clonotypes cover approximately 0.022% of the sample.

This specimen belongs to a study of human thymus T cells (dated by TCRdb to 2019 to 2021). Background on the whole study: The study described the TCR alpha and beta repertoires in under ten infant thymus samples and a handful of matching peripheral blood samples. The cohort included about 6 male and two female infants, with donor ages spanning 7 to 244 days. Results the study describes overall, beyond this receptor: Biased V and J gene segment usage appeared to be present in both thymic and peripheral blood repertoires. Highly overlapping thymic TCR repertoires among unrelated individuals were reported in the related research. On average, roughly 810,000 unique TCRB clonotypes were obtained from thymus samples, compared with about 84,000 from blood samples.

The thymus tissue came from surgical resects taken out during corrective cardiac surgery. Immunologically healthy infants undergoing open corrective cardiac surgery for congenital heart defects in Finland were used as donors. Thymocytes were mechanically released from the tissue and were stored as pellets of roughly 9.5-34 million cells at -70 degrees C. Genomic DNA was extracted from frozen cell pellets with a QIAsymphony instrument. The source material was thymus tissue. The sequence derives from a boy under three years old with a congenital heart defect but otherwise immunologically healthy.

The DNA is TGCGCCAGCAGCCAAGATTCGAGGGGAAATCAGCCCCAGCATTTT. Translated, this is CASSQDSRGNQPQHF. Recombination joined TRBV4-3 with TRBJ1-5, and perhaps TRBD1 as D gene, on 5 matching bases. Trimming at the junction amounts to 0 bases on V and 4 bases on J, and the germline ends lie 10 bases apart. CDR1 and CDR2 (LGHNA, YSLEER) derive from the germline V gene. The CDR3 sequence holds 15 residues, the cysteine and phenylalanine included. Left in the record is the CDR3 DNA by itself, 45 bases read in frame from the first base.